This T cell receptor (beta chain) was recorded in a study of blood T cells in healthy people across ages. Study results and caveats: Measured against age, TCR beta diversity per million T cells decreased in a roughly linear manner. Donors of long life had a larger count of naive CD4+ cells and greater diversity than aged donors.

In each sample, at least 6.5 million PBMCs were isolated. This clonotype has only one observation. Its antigen remains unidentified. Using a J-beta primer mix together with a sample-barcoded 5' primer, a second PCR was run for roughly 7 to 12 cycles. MiXCR was run by TCRdb on the 5' RACE reads, yielding one entry per CDR3 protein. The repertoire holds hundreds of thousands of distinct CDR3 sequences, 55% to 75% seen once, with 22% in the top ten. Germline loops: CDR1 GTSNPN, CDR2 SVGIG (reference sequence). V lost 3 bases and J lost 6, with 16 bases in between. This CDR3 has 14 amino acids. The sequence derives from a man aged 25-40 years in good health. V is TRBV30 and J is TRBJ2-3, with D unresolved. The sequenced sample was blood. The CDR3 sequence is CAWRTDGRTDTQYF. CDR3 nucleotide sequence: TGTGCCTGGAGAACCGACGGACGGACGGATACGCAGTATTTT.